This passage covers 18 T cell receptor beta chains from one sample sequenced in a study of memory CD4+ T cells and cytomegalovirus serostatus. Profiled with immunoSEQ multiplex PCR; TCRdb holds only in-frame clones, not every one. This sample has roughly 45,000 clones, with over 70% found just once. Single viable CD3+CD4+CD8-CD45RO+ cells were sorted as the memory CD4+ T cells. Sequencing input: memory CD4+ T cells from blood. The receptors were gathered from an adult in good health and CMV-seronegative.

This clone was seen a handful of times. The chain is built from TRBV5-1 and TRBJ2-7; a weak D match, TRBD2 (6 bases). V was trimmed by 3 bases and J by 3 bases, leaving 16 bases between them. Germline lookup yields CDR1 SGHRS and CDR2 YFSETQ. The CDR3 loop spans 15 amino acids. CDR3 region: CASSYHGGENYEQYF. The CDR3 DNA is TGCGCCAGCAGCTACCACGGGGGAGAGAACTACGAGCAGTACTTC.

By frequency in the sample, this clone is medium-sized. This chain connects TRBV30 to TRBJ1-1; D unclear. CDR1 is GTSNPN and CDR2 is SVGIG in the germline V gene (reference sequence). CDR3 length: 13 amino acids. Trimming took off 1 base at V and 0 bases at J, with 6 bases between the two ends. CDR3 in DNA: TGTGCCTGGAGTGAGCAATTGAACACTGAAGCTTTCTTT. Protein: CAWSEQLNTEAFF. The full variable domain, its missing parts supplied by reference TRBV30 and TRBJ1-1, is SQTIHQWPATLVQPVGSPLSLECTVEGTSNPNLYWYRQAAGRGLQLLFYSVGIGQISSEVPQNLSASRPQDRQFILSSKKLLLSDSGFYLCAWSEQLNTEAFFGQGTRLTVV.

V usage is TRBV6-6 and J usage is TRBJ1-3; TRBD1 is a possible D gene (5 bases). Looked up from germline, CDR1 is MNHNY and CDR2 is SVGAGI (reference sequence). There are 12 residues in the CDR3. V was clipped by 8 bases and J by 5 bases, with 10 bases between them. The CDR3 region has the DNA TGTGCCAGCTCAGGGTTAAGAAACACCATATATTTT. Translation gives CASSGLRNTIYF.

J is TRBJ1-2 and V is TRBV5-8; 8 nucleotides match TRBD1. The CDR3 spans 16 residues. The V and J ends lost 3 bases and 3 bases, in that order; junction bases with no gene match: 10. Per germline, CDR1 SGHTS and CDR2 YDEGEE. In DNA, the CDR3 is TGTGCCAGCAGCTCTCCGGGACAGGAGTTCTACTATGGCTACACCTTC. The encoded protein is CASSSPGQEFYYGYTF.

In DNA, the CDR3 is TGTGCCAGCAGCTTAGAGGTGGGGTTCGCCGGGGAGCTGTTTTTT. Residues: CASSLEVGFAGELFF. This chain connects TRBV7-2 to TRBJ2-2, with D unclear. V gave up 1 base and J gave up 6 bases, with 12 bases separating them. Germline V lookup: CDR1 SGHTA, CDR2 FQGNSA. CDR3 length: 15 residues.

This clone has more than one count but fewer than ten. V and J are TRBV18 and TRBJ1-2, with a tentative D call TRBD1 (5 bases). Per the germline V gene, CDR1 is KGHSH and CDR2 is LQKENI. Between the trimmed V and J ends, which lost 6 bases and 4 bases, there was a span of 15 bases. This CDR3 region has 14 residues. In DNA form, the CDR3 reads TGTGCCAGCTCCGCCCGCGAAGGGGTCTATGGCTACACCTTC. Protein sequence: CASSAREGVYGYTF.

Written as DNA, the CDR3 is TGTGCCAGCAGTGCCCTAGGGCGCAGCCTCCACCAAGAGACCCAGTACTTC. Translating gives CASSALGRSLHQETQYF. The V call is TRBV28, the J call TRBJ2-5, with D uncertain. Germline CDR1 and CDR2: MDHEN and SYDVKM. V shed 5 bases and J shed 0 bases, with 19 bases lying between them. The CDR3 spans 17 residues.

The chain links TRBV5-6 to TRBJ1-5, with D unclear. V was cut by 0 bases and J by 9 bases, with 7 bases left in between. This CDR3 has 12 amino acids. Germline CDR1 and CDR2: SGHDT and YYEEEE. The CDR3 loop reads CASSLGGTPQHF. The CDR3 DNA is TGTGCCAGCAGCTTGGGTGGAACGCCCCAGCATTTT. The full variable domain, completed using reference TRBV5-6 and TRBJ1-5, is DAGVTQSPTHLIKTRGQQVTLRCSPKSGHDTVSWYQQALGQGPQFIFQYYEEEERQRGNFPDRFSGHQFPNYSSELNVNALLLGDSALYLCASSLGGTPQHFGDGTRLSIL.

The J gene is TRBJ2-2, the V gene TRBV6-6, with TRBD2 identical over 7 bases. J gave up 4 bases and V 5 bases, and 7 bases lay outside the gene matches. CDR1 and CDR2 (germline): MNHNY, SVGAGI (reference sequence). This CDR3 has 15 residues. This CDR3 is CASSGSREGTGELFF. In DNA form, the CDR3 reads TGTGCCAGCAGTGGCTCCAGGGAGGGCACCGGGGAGCTGTTTTTT.

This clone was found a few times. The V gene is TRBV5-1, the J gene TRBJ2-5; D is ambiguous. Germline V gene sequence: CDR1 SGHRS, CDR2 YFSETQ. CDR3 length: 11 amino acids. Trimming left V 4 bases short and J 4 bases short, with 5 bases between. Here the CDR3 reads CASSALETQYF. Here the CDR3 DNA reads TGCGCCAGCAGCGCCCTAGAGACCCAGTACTTC.

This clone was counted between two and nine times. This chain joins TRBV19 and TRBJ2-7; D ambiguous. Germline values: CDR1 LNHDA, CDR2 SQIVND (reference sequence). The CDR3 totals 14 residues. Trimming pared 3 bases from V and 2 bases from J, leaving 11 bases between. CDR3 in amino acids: CASSMVGGAYEQYF. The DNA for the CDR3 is TGTGCCAGTAGTATGGTAGGCGGCGCCTACGAGCAGTACTTC.

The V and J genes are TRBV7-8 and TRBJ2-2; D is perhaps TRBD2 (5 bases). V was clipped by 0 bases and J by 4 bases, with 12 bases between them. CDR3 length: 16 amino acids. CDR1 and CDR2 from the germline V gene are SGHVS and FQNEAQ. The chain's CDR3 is CASSLALAGATGELFF. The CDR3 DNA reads TGTGCCAGCAGCTTAGCGCTAGCAGGCGCCACCGGGGAGCTGTTTTTT. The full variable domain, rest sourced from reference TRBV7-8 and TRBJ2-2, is GAGVSQSPRYKVAKRGQDVALRCDPISGHVSLFWYQQALGQGPEFLTYFQNEAQLDKSGLPSDRFFAERPEGSVSTLKIQRTQQEDSAVYLCASSLALAGATGELFFGEGSRLTVL.

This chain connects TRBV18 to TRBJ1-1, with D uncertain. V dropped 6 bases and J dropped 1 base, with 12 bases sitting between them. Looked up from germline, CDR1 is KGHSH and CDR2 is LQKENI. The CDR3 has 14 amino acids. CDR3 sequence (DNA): TGTGCCAGCTCCCCCATGGCCTCGAACACTGAAGCTTTCTTT. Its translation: CASSPMASNTEAFF.

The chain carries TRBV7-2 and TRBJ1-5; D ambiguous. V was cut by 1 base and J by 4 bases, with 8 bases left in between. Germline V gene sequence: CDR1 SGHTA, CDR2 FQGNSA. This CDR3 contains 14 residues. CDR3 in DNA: TGTGCCAGCAGCTTAGAGTACGGTAATCAGCCCCAGCATTTT. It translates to CASSLEYGNQPQHF.

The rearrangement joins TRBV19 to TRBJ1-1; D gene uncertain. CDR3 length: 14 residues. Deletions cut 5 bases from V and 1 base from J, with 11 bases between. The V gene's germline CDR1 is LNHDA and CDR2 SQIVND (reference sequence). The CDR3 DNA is TGTGCCAGTAGTCCAGCAGCTAAGAACACTGAAGCTTTCTTT. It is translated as CASSPAAKNTEAFF.

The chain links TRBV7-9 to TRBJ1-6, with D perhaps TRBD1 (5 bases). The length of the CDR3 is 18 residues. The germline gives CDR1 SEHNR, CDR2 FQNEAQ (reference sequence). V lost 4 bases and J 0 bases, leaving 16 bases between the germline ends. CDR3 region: CASSSGGQGSSYNSPLHF. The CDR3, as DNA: TGTGCCAGCAGCTCGGGTGGGCAGGGCAGCTCCTATAATTCACCCCTCCACTTT.

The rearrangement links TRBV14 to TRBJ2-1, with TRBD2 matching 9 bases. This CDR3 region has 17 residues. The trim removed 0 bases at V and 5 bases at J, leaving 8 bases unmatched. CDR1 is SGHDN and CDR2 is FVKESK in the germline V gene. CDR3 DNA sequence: TGTGCCAGCAGCCAAGAATTTCTAGCGGGGATACACAATGAGCAGTTCTTC. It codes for CASSQEFLAGIHNEQFF.

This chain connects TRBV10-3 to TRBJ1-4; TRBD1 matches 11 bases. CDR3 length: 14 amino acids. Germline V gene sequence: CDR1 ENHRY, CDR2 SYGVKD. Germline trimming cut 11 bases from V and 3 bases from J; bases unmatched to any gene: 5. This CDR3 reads CASGQGVSNEKLFF. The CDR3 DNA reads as TGTGCCTCGGGACAGGGGGTCTCTAATGAAAAACTGTTTTTT.